These 8 T cell receptor beta chains share one sample of origin, sequenced in a study of cytomegalovirus exposure and HLA in healthy donors. PCR amplification relied on 60 Vbeta primers (plus 13 Jbeta primers). The table came from immunoSEQ multiplex PCR; TCRdb's copy has only in-frame clones and leaves some out. Here the sample spans about 160,000 clones, roughly 78% being singletons. Specimen: PBMCs. The receptors originated from a man in his fifties or sixties in good health and CMV-seropositive.

The chain links TRBV6-5 to TRBJ2-7, with 9 bases aligning to TRBD2. CDR1 is MNHEY, CDR2 SVGAGI, per germline. The CDR3 is 15 amino acids. V was pared by 5 bases and J by 2 bases, with 7 bases of the junction left unmatched. The CDR3 DNA follows: TGTGCCAGCAGTCTCGATAGCGGGAGAACCTACGAGCAGTACTTC. The encoded protein is CASSLDSGRTYEQYF.

Details on this clone: At one of its ends the junction is not consistent with the germline gene, which may arise from a read error. This sequence joins TRBV4-1 and TRBJ2-1, with 10 positions matching TRBD2. The CDR3 has 19 residues. Per the germline V gene, CDR1 is MGHRA and CDR2 is YSYEKL. The CDR3 is CVSSLRGEASGSSYNEQFF. CDR3 nucleotide sequence: TGCGTCAGCAGCCTTCGGGGGGAGGCTAGCGGGAGCTCCTACAATGAGCAGTTCTTC.

The CDR3 coding sequence is TGTGCCAGCAGTAGCGACAGGGTGGAAGAGGACACCGGGGAGCTGTTTTTT. Translation gives CASSSDRVEEDTGELFF. The V call is TRBV5-4, the J call TRBJ2-2; 7 bases are a match to TRBD1. CDR1 and CDR2 from the germline V gene are SGHNT and YYREEE (reference sequence). CDR3 length: 17 amino acids. V lost 5 bases, J lost 3 bases, and 13 bases stayed unmatched.

This clone was picked up a small number of times. The chain carries TRBV2 and TRBJ1-6; 9 bases align to TRBD1. CDR1 and CDR2 from the germline V gene are SNHLY and FYNNEI. The CDR3 runs to 15 residues. With V trimmed by 7 bases and J by 8 bases, 9 bases remained unmatched. Here the CDR3 DNA reads TGTGCCAGCACCTCGACCGGACAGGGGTATTCACCCCTCCACTTT. It translates to CASTSTGQGYSPLHF.

The rearrangement joins TRBV27 to TRBJ2-7, with D possibly TRBD1 on 6 matching bases. V dropped 3 bases and J dropped 5 bases, with 23 bases sitting between them. CDR1 and CDR2 from the germline V gene are MNHEY and SMNVEV (reference sequence). CDR3 length: 17 residues. The CDR3 DNA reads TGTGCCAGCAGTTTTTACCCAGGGGCAGGGAAAAACCACGAGCAGTACTTC. As protein: CASSFYPGAGKNHEQYF.

The chain uses TRBV6-6 and TRBJ1-1; 10 positions match TRBD1. J gave up 1 base and V 2 bases, and 4 bases lay outside the gene matches. There are 16 residues in the CDR3. Per germline, CDR1 MNHNY and CDR2 SVGAGI (reference sequence). In DNA form, the CDR3 reads TGTGCCAGCAGTTACGGGACAGGGGAAGAGAACACTGAAGCTTTCTTT. Its translation: CASSYGTGEENTEAFF.

The J gene is TRBJ2-1, the V gene TRBV4-1; 7 nucleotides match TRBD2. The CDR3 runs to 19 residues. Looked up from germline, CDR1 is MGHRA and CDR2 is YSYEKL. J lost 0 bases, V lost 1 base, and 12 bases had no gene match. The CDR3 sequence is CASSQGFSRGGGSYNEQFF. The CDR3 DNA follows: TGCGCCAGCAGCCAAGGATTTAGTCGGGGCGGGGGCTCCTACAATGAGCAGTTCTTC.

The chain links TRBV2 to TRBJ2-1, with D unclear. V was pared by 3 bases and J by 5 bases, with 5 bases between. The germline V gene has CDR1 SNHLY and CDR2 FYNNEI. The CDR3 totals 12 residues. The chain's CDR3 is CASSDRDNEQFF. CDR3 nucleotide sequence: TGTGCCAGCAGTGATCGGGACAATGAGCAGTTCTTC.